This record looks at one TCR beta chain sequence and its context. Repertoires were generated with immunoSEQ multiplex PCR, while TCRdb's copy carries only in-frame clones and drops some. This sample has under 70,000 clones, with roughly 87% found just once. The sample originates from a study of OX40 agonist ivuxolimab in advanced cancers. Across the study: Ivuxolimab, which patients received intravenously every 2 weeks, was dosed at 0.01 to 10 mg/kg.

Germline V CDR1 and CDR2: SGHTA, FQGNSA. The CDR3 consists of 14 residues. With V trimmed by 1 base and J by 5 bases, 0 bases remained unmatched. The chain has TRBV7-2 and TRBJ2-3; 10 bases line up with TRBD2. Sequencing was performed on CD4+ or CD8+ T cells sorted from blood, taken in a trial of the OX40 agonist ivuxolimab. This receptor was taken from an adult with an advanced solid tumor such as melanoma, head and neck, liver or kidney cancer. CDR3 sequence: CASSLGLAGDTQYF. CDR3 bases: TGTGCCAGCAGCTTAGGACTAGCGGGAGATACGCAGTATTTT.